One sample yielded the 11 T cell receptor beta chains listed below, sequenced in a study of shared clonotypes between healthy human individuals. Terminally differentiated effector memory CD45RA+ cells were excluded from the naive CD8 cells, which were CD45RO-negative and positively selected for CCR7. Clones were read by immunoSEQ multiplex PCR, and TCRdb kept only the in-frame ones, dropping some. Altogether roughly 550,000 clones are present, 95% being singletons, with the ten largest covering around 0.11%. Sequencing was carried out using naive CD8+ T cells sorted from blood. These receptors were collected from a woman in her twenties or thirties in good health.

This chain's CDR3 is CASSLDETYEQYF. The CDR3 DNA follows: TGTGCCAGCAGCTTAGACGAGACCTACGAGCAGTACTTC. V is TRBV7-7 and J is TRBJ2-5; D unresolved. The J call may be mistaken, given a closer DNA end match to TRBJ2-7. There are 13 residues in the CDR3. The germline V gene encodes CDR1 SSHAT and CDR2 FNYEAQ (reference sequence).

The J gene is TRBJ1-5, the V gene TRBV4-1; perhaps TRBD1 as D (5 bases). CDR1 and CDR2 (germline): MGHRA, YSYEKL. Trimming pared 0 bases from V and 4 bases from J, leaving 16 bases between. The CDR3 covers 17 residues. CDR3 in amino acids: CASSQEYHRGWNQPQHF. The CDR3, as DNA: TGCGCCAGCAGCCAAGAGTACCACCGGGGGTGGAATCAGCCCCAGCATTTT.

The V and J genes are TRBV5-8 and TRBJ2-7; 8 nucleotides align to TRBD1. Germline CDR1 and CDR2: SGHTS and YDEGEE. J lost 3 bases, V lost 2 bases, and 10 bases had no gene match. CDR3 size: 16 residues. This chain's CDR3 is CASSFRLGTGHYEQYF. The CDR3 DNA follows: TGTGCCAGCAGCTTCCGGTTGGGGACAGGCCACTACGAGCAGTACTTC.

The genes are TRBV11-2 and TRBJ2-6; D unclear. The CDR3 runs to 15 residues. The germline V gene has CDR1 SGHAT and CDR2 FQNNGV. Trimming removed 5 bases at V and 1 base at J, with 9 bases between. Written as DNA, the CDR3 is TGTGCCAGCAGCCCTCGAGAATCTGGGGCCAACGTCCTGACTTTC. This sequence encodes CASSPRESGANVLTF.

A single count supports this clone. The chain combines TRBV7-9 with TRBJ2-5, with D possibly TRBD2 on 6 matching bases. Germline CDR1 is SEHNR and CDR2 is FQNEAQ (reference sequence). V lost 5 bases, J lost 0 bases, and 13 bases lay in between. The CDR3 loop spans 15 amino acids. For the CDR3, the DNA is TGTGCCAGCAGCCGGATCGGGGGTGACCAAGAGACCCAGTACTTC. Protein sequence: CASSRIGGDQETQYF. Filled out from reference TRBV7-9 and TRBJ2-5, the complete variable domain reads DTGVSQNPRHKITKRGQNVTFRCDPISEHNRLYWYRQTLGQGPEFLTYFQNEAQLEKSRLLSDRFSAERPKGSFSTLEIQRTEQGDSAMYLCASSRIGGDQETQYFGPGTRLLVL.

The chain carries TRBV5-1 and TRBJ2-1; D is unresolved. With 6 bases removed from V and 8 bases from J, the gap between germline ends came to 12 bases. The length of the CDR3 is 12 residues. Germline V lookup: CDR1 SGHRS, CDR2 YFSETQ. This CDR3 is CASNHLSDEQFF. The CDR3 DNA sequence: TGCGCCAGCAACCATCTAAGTGATGAGCAGTTCTTC.

The V and J genes are TRBV19 and TRBJ2-2, with 13 bases matching TRBD2. The CDR3 has 19 amino acids. V was pared by 0 bases and J by 2 bases, with 6 bases of the junction left unmatched. CDR1 is LNHDA and CDR2 is SQIVND in the germline V gene (reference sequence). The CDR3 DNA is TGTGCCAGTAGTATAGAATTTGCGGGACTAGCGGGAAACACCGGGGAGCTGTTTTTT. Protein: CASSIEFAGLAGNTGELFF.

The chain uses TRBV15 and TRBJ2-7; D is perhaps TRBD1 or TRBD2 (5 bases each). V lost 3 bases and J 1 base, leaving 16 bases between the germline ends. Germline V gene sequence: CDR1 LNHNV, CDR2 YYDKDF (reference sequence). The CDR3 is 16 amino acids. The CDR3 DNA reads as TGTGCCACCAGCAGGCCGTCCGGGACGTATTCCTACGAGCAGTACTTC. Its protein product is CATSRPSGTYSYEQYF.

V and J are TRBV27 and TRBJ2-2, with D unresolved. V was pared by 6 bases and J by 6 bases, with 8 bases between. CDR1 MNHEY and CDR2 SMNVEV come from the germline V gene (reference sequence). The CDR3 contains 12 residues. CDR3 amino acids: CASSLWSGELFF. The DNA for the CDR3 is TGTGCCAGCAGCCTCTGGTCCGGGGAGCTGTTTTTT.

The CDR3 protein is CASSAGLAGGRGNIQYF. Here the CDR3 DNA reads TGTGCCAGCAGCGCGGGACTAGCGGGAGGGCGGGGAAACATTCAGTACTTC. This rearrangement joins TRBV5-6 to TRBJ2-4; 16 bases are a match to TRBD2. The CDR3 extends over 17 amino acids. Germline-derived CDR1 and CDR2 are SGHDT and YYEEEE. The trim removed 4 bases at V and 6 bases at J, leaving 7 bases unmatched. The full variable domain, its missing parts supplied by reference TRBV5-6 and TRBJ2-4, is DAGVTQSPTHLIKTRGQQVTLRCSPKSGHDTVSWYQQALGQGPQFIFQYYEEEERQRGNFPDRFSGHQFPNYSSELNVNALLLGDSALYLCASSAGLAGGRGNIQYFGAGTRLSVL.

This sequence joins TRBV28 and TRBJ2-1; D gene ambiguous. With 1 base removed from V and 2 bases from J, the gap between germline ends came to 12 bases. This CDR3 has 16 residues. Per germline, CDR1 MDHEN and CDR2 SYDVKM. In DNA form, the CDR3 reads TGTGCCAGCAGTTTATTGGGAACTTTCGCCTACAATGAGCAGTTCTTC. Translating gives CASSLLGTFAYNEQFF.